This T cell receptor (beta chain) was recorded in a study of control samples from healthy donors and cancer patients. V was cut by 6 bases and J by 2 bases, with 14 bases left in between. CDR3 length equals 14 residues. Germline loops: CDR1 SGHRS, CDR2 YFSETQ. Assay: immunoSEQ multiplex PCR; the TCRdb copy retains only in-frame clones and omits some. Among around 100,000 clones, around 90% were seen once, and the ten largest hold 13% to 15%. The receptor's source is a man aged 25 to 40 in good health. This chain joins TRBV5-1 and TRBJ2-5; D unresolved. The sequenced material came from blood. CDR3 nucleotides: TGCGCCAGCACCCCGGGCGATATTCAAGAGACCCAGTACTTC. Amino acids: CASTPGDIQETQYF.